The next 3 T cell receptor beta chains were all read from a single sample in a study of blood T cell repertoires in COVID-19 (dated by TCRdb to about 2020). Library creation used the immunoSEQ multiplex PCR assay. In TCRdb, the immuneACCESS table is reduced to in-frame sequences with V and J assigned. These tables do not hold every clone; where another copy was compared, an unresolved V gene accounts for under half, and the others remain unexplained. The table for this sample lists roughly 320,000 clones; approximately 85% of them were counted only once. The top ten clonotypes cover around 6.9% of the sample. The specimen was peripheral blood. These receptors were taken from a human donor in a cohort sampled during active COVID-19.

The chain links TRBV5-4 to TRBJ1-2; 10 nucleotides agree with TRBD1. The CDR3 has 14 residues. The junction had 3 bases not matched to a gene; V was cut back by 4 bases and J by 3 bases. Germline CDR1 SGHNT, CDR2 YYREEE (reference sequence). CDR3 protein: CASSPGQGDYGYTF. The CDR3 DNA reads TGTGCCAGCAGCCCAGGACAGGGGGACTATGGCTACACCTTC. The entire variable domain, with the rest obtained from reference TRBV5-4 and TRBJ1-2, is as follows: ETGVTQSPTHLIKTRGQQVTLRCSSQSGHNTVSWYQQALGQGPQFIFQYYREEENGRGNFPPRFSGLQFPNYSSELNVNALELDDSALYLCASSPGQGDYGYTFGSGTRLTVV.

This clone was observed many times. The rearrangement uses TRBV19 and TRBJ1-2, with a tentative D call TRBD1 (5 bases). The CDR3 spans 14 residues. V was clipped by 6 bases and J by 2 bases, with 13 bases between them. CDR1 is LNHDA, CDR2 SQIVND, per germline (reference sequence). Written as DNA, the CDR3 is TGTGCCAGTAGGACCGGGGCGGGAAACTATGGCTACACCTTC. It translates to CASRTGAGNYGYTF. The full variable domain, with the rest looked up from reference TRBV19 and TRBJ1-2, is DGGITQSPKYLFRKEGQNVTLSCEQNLNHDAMYWYRQDPGQGLRLIYYSQIVNDFQKGDIAEGYSVSREKKESFPLTVTSAQKNPTAFYLCASRTGAGNYGYTFGSGTRLTVV.

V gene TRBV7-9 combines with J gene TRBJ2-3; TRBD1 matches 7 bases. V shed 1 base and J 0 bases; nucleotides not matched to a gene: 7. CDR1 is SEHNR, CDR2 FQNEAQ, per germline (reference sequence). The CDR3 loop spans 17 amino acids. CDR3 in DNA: TGTGCCAGCAGCTTAGAGGGACAGCGGAGGAGCACAGATACGCAGTATTTT. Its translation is CASSLEGQRRSTDTQYF. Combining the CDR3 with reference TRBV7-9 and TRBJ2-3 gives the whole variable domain DTGVSQNPRHKITKRGQNVTFRCDPISEHNRLYWYRQTLGQGPEFLTYFQNEAQLEKSRLLSDRFSAERPKGSFSTLEIQRTEQGDSAMYLCASSLEGQRRSTDTQYFGPGTRLTVL.